This T cell receptor beta chain emerged from a study of vaccination effects on CD4 cells after COVID-19. About the research overall: Vaccine administered to participants consisted of two doses of either BNT162b2 or mRNA-1273.

CDR1 LNHNV and CDR2 YYDKDF come from the germline V gene (reference sequence). V lost 4 bases, J lost 4 bases, and 10 bases lay in between. CDR3 length: 13 amino acids. Overall study findings and caveats: Clones arising from infection and from vaccination showed marked clonal contraction late after vaccination.

Prior to sequencing, the ViraFEST assay stimulated PBMC with viral peptide pools, which expanded the antigen-specific CD4+ T cells. Following 10 days of culture, CD4+ T cells were isolated. The person had a PCR-confirmed SARS-CoV-2 infection during March to December 2020. TCRdb's copy holds only in-frame clones and misses some; the assay was immunoSEQ multiplex PCR. The sample lists more than 20,000 clones, approximately 72% occurring once. Remarks on this clone: The antigen is not known.

Material: CD4+ T cells from PBMCs cultured with a peptide pool, obtained before COVID-19 vaccination. This chain connects TRBV15 to TRBJ1-1; D is undetermined. The origin of this receptor is a human donor who had a prior SARS-CoV-2 infection. The CDR3 here is CATSNLRTTEAFF. DNA of the CDR3: TGTGCCACCAGCAATCTAAGGACCACTGAAGCTTTCTTT.